The 21 T cell receptor beta chains in this list originate from one sample, sequenced in a study of blood T cell repertoires in COVID-19. TCRdb's table, derived via immunoSEQ multiplex PCR, lists solely in-frame clones and lacks some. The repertoire holds about 380,000 clones, roughly 91% seen once, with 1.2% in the top ten. Specimen: PBMCs or T cells enriched from blood (not recorded which). The receptors were gathered from a woman aged 18 to 35 who had recovered from COVID-19.

V gene TRBV4-1 combines with J gene TRBJ1-6, with TRBD1 matching over 7 bases. V was pared by 1 base and J by 7 bases, with 4 bases of the junction left unmatched. CDR1 and CDR2 (germline): MGHRA, YSYEKL. The CDR3 extends over 15 amino acids. The CDR3 spells CASSQVTGDNSPLHF. In DNA form, the CDR3 reads TGCGCCAGCAGCCAAGTTACAGGGGACAATTCACCCCTCCACTTT.

V and J are TRBV7-3 and TRBJ1-2; 7 bases are shared with TRBD1. Germline-derived CDR1 and CDR2 are SGHTA and FQGTGA. After removal of 2 bases from V and 6 bases from J, the junction contained 3 bases not matched to a gene. CDR3 length equals 13 residues. CDR3 DNA sequence: TGTGCCAGCAGCTTAGACAGGGAAAATGGCTACACCTTC. Protein: CASSLDRENGYTF.

The chain combines TRBV30 with TRBJ1-3, with D possibly being TRBD1 (6 bases). The germline gives CDR1 GTSNPN, CDR2 SVGIG (reference sequence). Trimming shortened V by 0 bases and J by 9 bases, and 15 bases separated the two germline ends. The CDR3 totals 14 residues. CDR3 in DNA: TGTGCCTGGAGTGTACGCAGGGGCCAGAGCACCATATATTTT. Protein sequence: CAWSVRRGQSTIYF.

The chain links TRBV15 to TRBJ2-1, with a possible D match to TRBD2 (5 bases). Germline CDR1 LNHNV, CDR2 YYDKDF (reference sequence). The length of the CDR3 is 14 residues. With 0 bases removed from V and 8 bases from J, the gap between germline ends came to 11 bases. CDR3 bases: TGTGCCACCAGCAGAGATCGGGGATATTATGAGCAGTTCTTC. Residues: CATSRDRGYYEQFF.

The CDR3 region is CASSRTGMEKLFF. Written as DNA, the CDR3 is TGCGCCAGCAGCCGCACAGGGATGGAAAAACTGTTTTTT. V is TRBV4-1 and J is TRBJ1-4, with a possible D match to TRBD1 (6 bases). Germline CDR1 and CDR2: MGHRA and YSYEKL. CDR3 size: 13 residues. The V end was cut by 4 bases, the J end by 8 bases, with 11 bases between.

The chain carries TRBV6-5 and TRBJ2-7; 8 nucleotides agree with TRBD1. J lost 2 bases, V lost 5 bases, and 8 bases had no gene match. Germline CDR1 and CDR2: MNHEY and SVGAGI. The CDR3 is 15 amino acids. CDR3 DNA: TGTGCCAGCAGTACAAACAGGGGGACCACCTACGAGCAGTACTTC. The encoded protein is CASSTNRGTTYEQYF.

The chain links TRBV25-1 to TRBJ2-1; possible D gene TRBD2, 6 bases. V lost 3 bases, J lost 0 bases, and 12 bases lay in between. In germline, CDR1 is MGHDK, CDR2 SYGVNS. The CDR3 sequence is 16 residues long. The chain's CDR3 is CASSDSRGTSYNEQFF. CDR3 DNA: TGTGCCAGCAGTGACTCCCGGGGGACCTCCTACAATGAGCAGTTCTTC.

The rearrangement uses TRBV10-3 and TRBJ2-5; D is perhaps TRBD2 (6 bases). V dropped 6 bases and J dropped 3 bases, with 14 bases sitting between them. The CDR3 is made up of 14 amino acids. Germline V gene data show CDR1 as ENHRY and CDR2 as SYGVKD. DNA of the CDR3: TGTGCCATCAGCCCCGGCGGGAAGGAAGAGACCCAGTACTTC. Translating gives CAISPGGKEETQYF.

The chain couples TRBV3-1 (or the pseudogene TRBV3-2) to TRBJ1-2, with TRBD1 as a possible D gene (6 bases). There are 13 residues in the CDR3. Germline V lookup: CDR1 LGHDT, CDR2 YNNKEL (reference sequence). V lost 1 base to trimming and J lost 6 bases, with 9 bases between them. The CDR3 DNA reads TGTGCCAGCAGCCAAGGGACAGCAAATGGCTACACCTTC. It specifies CASSQGTANGYTF.

Details on this clone: The sample holds other DNA sequences that translate to the same CDR3. The V and J genes are TRBV2 and TRBJ2-2; D is ambiguous. Germline CDR1 SNHLY, CDR2 FYNNEI. V lost 4 bases and J 7 bases, leaving 4 bases between the germline ends. The CDR3 is 11 amino acids. Here the CDR3 reads CASSVSGELFF. The CDR3 DNA follows: TGTGCCAGCAGTGTGAGCGGGGAGCTGTTTTTT. Full variable domain (missing parts from reference TRBV2 and TRBJ2-2): EPEVTQTPSHQVTQMGQEVILRCVPISNHLYFYWYRQILGQKVEFLVSFYNNEISEKSEIFDDQFSVERPDGSNFTLKIRSTKLEDSAMYFCASSVSGELFFGEGSRLTVL.

As to this clone: Other DNA sequences within the sample encode an identical CDR3. This chain connects TRBV2 to TRBJ2-6, with D tentatively TRBD1 (5 bases). Germline values: CDR1 SNHLY, CDR2 FYNNEI. The CDR3 is 15 amino acids. Trimming cost V 2 bases and J 4 bases, with 9 bases left between them. CDR3 loop: CASSEQGSGANVLTF. As DNA, the CDR3 is TGTGCCAGCAGTGAACAGGGTTCCGGGGCCAACGTCCTGACTTTC.

The rearrangement joins TRBV6-5 to TRBJ1-1, with TRBD1 as a possible D gene (6 bases). CDR1 MNHEY and CDR2 SVGAGI come from the germline V gene. The germline V and J ends were trimmed by 6 bases and 4 bases, with 18 bases remaining between them. This CDR3 contains 15 residues. This CDR3 is CASSRKPGGGTEAFF. CDR3 nucleotide sequence: TGTGCCAGCAGCAGAAAGCCGGGGGGCGGCACTGAAGCTTTCTTT.

The J gene is TRBJ1-5, the V gene TRBV2; 9 bases line up with TRBD1. The CDR3 totals 15 residues. The V segment lost 6 bases and the J segment 3 bases; nucleotides outside the gene matches: 6. In germline, CDR1 is SNHLY, CDR2 FYNNEI. CDR3 loop: CASRGQGTFNQPQHF. The DNA of the CDR3 is TGTGCCAGCAGAGGACAGGGGACGTTCAATCAGCCCCAGCATTTT.

The V call is TRBV6-6, the J call TRBJ2-7; the D gene is possibly TRBD2 (5 bases). V was cut by 8 bases and J by 0 bases, with 11 bases left in between. Germline assignment: CDR1 MNHNY and CDR2 SVGAGI (reference sequence). The CDR3 length is 13 residues. The CDR3 DNA follows: TGTGCCAGCTGGAACGGGGACTCCTACGAGCAGTACTTC. Protein product: CASWNGDSYEQYF.

This CDR3 reads CASSTSSGGAYNEQFF. CDR3 bases: TGTGCCAGCAGCACATCGAGCGGGGGGGCTTACAATGAGCAGTTCTTC. This chain joins TRBV21-1 and TRBJ2-1; the table gives TRBD2 as D, unverified against the DNA. TRBV21-1 is a pseudogene segment. This CDR3 contains 16 residues.

This chain connects TRBV25-1 to TRBJ2-1; D remains unclear. From germline, CDR1 is MGHDK and CDR2 SYGVNS. Trimming stripped 6 bases from V and 4 bases from J, with 4 bases between. The CDR3 loop spans 11 amino acids. In DNA form, the CDR3 reads TGTGCCAGCAGGACTTACAATGAGCAGTTCTTC. Translation: CASRTYNEQFF.

Here the CDR3 reads CASNYDRGGTGELFF. CDR3 sequence (DNA): TGTGCCAGTAACTACGACAGGGGTGGGACCGGGGAGCTGTTTTTT. This sequence joins TRBV19 and TRBJ2-2; TRBD1 matches 8 bases. Trimming removed 7 bases from V and 5 bases from J; junction bases left unmatched: 9. The CDR3 is 15 residues long. The germline V gene has CDR1 LNHDA and CDR2 SQIVND (reference sequence).

The rearrangement links TRBV28 to TRBJ1-1; no clear D gene. Germline V gene data show CDR1 as MDHEN and CDR2 as SYDVKM. This CDR3 is built from 15 residues. V was trimmed by 5 bases and J by 0 bases, leaving 13 bases between them. Written as DNA, the CDR3 is TGTGCCAGCAGTCCCCATGAAGGAGTGAACACTGAAGCTTTCTTT. It specifies CASSPHEGVNTEAFF.

The chain links TRBV19 to TRBJ1-2, with TRBD1 matching over 12 bases. With 5 bases clipped from V and 8 bases from J, the junction kept 9 bases outside the gene matches. Germline CDR1 and CDR2: LNHDA and SQIVND (reference sequence). The CDR3 spans 15 residues. CDR3 amino acids: CASSRRDRGRDGYTF. The CDR3 DNA is TGTGCCAGTAGTCGACGGGACAGGGGGCGAGACGGCTACACCTTC.

This rearrangement joins TRBV7-2 to TRBJ2-2; tentative D call: TRBD2 (6 bases). From germline, CDR1 is SGHTA and CDR2 FQGNSA. V was trimmed by 5 bases and J by 1 base, leaving 17 bases between them. The length of the CDR3 is 17 residues. The CDR3 DNA is TGTGCCAGCAGCCAGCTTCCGGGACTCTTGAACACCGGGGAGCTGTTTTTT. Its translation is CASSQLPGLLNTGELFF.

The rearrangement joins TRBV30 to TRBJ2-5; 12 nucleotides match TRBD1. The CDR3 is 15 residues long. Germline CDR1 and CDR2: GTSNPN and SVGIG (reference sequence). V lost 8 bases to trimming and J lost 5 bases; unmatched junction nucleotides: 12. CDR3 region: CALRPGQGAGETQYF. CDR3 sequence (DNA): TGTGCCCTGAGACCGGGACAGGGGGCGGGGGAGACCCAGTACTTC.